The 27 T cell receptor beta chains given below trace back to one sample, sequenced in a study of T cell repertoires in cytomegalovirus infection. TCRdb reprocessed the reads via MiXCR and lists one record per CDR3 protein. This sample has some 150,000 distinct CDR3 sequences, with less than 25% found just once. Sequenced: PBMCs. All receptors derive from a human donor in good health (CMV status not recorded). Some clones in this sample may be carry-over from other donors' samples.

The chain employs TRBV11-2 and TRBJ2-3; no reliable D call. V gave up 1 base and J gave up 2 bases, with 19 bases separating them. Looked up from germline, CDR1 is SGHAT and CDR2 is FQNNGV. This CDR3 has 18 residues. The CDR3 protein is CASSLASRFRIPTDTQYF. The CDR3 DNA reads TGTGCCAGCAGCTTAGCATCTAGATTTAGAATTCCCACAGATACGCAGTATTTT.

This clonotype has more than one count but fewer than ten. The gene calls are TRBV6-2 or TRBV6-3 and TRBJ1-6; no reliable D call. Germline V gene data show CDR1 as MNHEY and CDR2 as SVGEGT. V lost 4 bases to trimming and J lost 0 bases, with 7 bases between them. The CDR3 is 15 residues long. The CDR3 sequence: CASSLRSSYNSPLHF. As DNA, the CDR3 is TGTGCCAGCAGTTTACGGAGCTCCTATAATTCACCCCTCCACTTT.

This sequence joins TRBV20-1 and TRBJ2-7, with a tentative D call TRBD2 (6 bases). This CDR3 contains 11 residues. V was cut by 3 bases and J by 3 bases, with 6 bases left in between. CDR1 DFQATT and CDR2 SNEGSKA come from the germline V gene (reference sequence). The CDR3 reads CSARGGYEQYF. The CDR3 DNA reads TGCAGTGCTAGGGGAGGCTACGAGCAGTACTTC.

This clonotype has just a few counts. This rearrangement joins TRBV12-3 or TRBV12-4 to TRBJ2-7, with a possible D match to TRBD2 (6 bases). The CDR3 has 14 amino acids. Trimming removed 5 bases at V and 3 bases at J, with 14 bases between. In DNA form, the CDR3 reads TGTGCCAGCAGTCACACCGGGGGAGGCTACGAGCAGTACTTC. It translates to CASSHTGGGYEQYF.

V is TRBV6-2 or TRBV6-3 and J is TRBJ2-1, with 14 bases aligning to TRBD2. The CDR3 extends over 15 amino acids. V dropped 4 bases and J dropped 8; count of bases not matched to a gene: 4. Germline V gene data show CDR1 as MNHEY and CDR2 as SVGEGT. The CDR3 is CASSSGTSGSDEQFF. The CDR3 nucleotides read TGTGCCAGCAGTTCGGGGACTAGCGGGAGTGATGAGCAGTTCTTC.

The table lists this clonotype with a count of one. CDR3 sequence (DNA): TGTGCCAGCAGTGTTAACATGCAAGAGACCCAGTACTTC. Translated: CASSVNMQETQYF. The genes are TRBV2 and TRBJ2-5; the D is unclear. Trimming cost V 4 bases and J 2 bases, with 8 bases left between them. Germline CDR1 is SNHLY and CDR2 is FYNNEI. CDR3 size: 13 residues.

This clonotype has a handful of counts. The chain combines TRBV5-1 with TRBJ1-1, with a tentative D call TRBD1 (6 bases). Trimming removed 5 bases at V and 1 base at J, with 21 bases between. The CDR3 extends over 17 amino acids. CDR1 and CDR2 (germline): SGHRS, YFSETQ. This chain's CDR3 is CASSLSLGRGGNTEAFF. The CDR3 DNA reads as TGCGCCAGCAGTTTGTCGTTGGGGCGAGGGGGGAACACTGAAGCTTTCTTT.

This clonotype has a count of ten or more. This rearrangement joins TRBV7-9 to TRBJ1-4; 8 bases line up with TRBD1. Germline loops: CDR1 SEHNR, CDR2 FQNEAQ (reference sequence). CDR3 size: 15 residues. The V and J ends lost 1 base and 7 bases, in that order; junction bases with no gene match: 5. The CDR3 region has the DNA TGTGCCAGCAGCTTAGTTACAGGGGGAAGTGAAAAACTGTTTTTT. It translates to CASSLVTGGSEKLFF.

The rearrangement links TRBV7-2 to TRBJ1-1; D is ambiguous. V lost 6 bases to trimming and J lost 2 bases, with 10 bases between them. The CDR3 consists of 13 residues. Germline loops: CDR1 SGHTA, CDR2 FQGNSA. This CDR3 is CASSWRGNTEAFF. The CDR3 DNA sequence: TGTGCCAGCAGTTGGCGGGGTAACACTGAAGCTTTCTTT.

This clonotype turned up a few times. The chain employs TRBV7-3 and TRBJ2-7, with D perhaps TRBD2 (5 bases). Germline V gives CDR1 SGHTA, CDR2 FQGTGA. Between the trimmed V and J ends, which lost 5 bases and 3 bases, there was a span of 17 bases. The CDR3 runs to 15 residues. Here the CDR3 reads CASSPYPGISYEQYF. The DNA of the CDR3 is TGTGCCAGCAGCCCATACCCGGGGATCAGCTACGAGCAGTACTTC.

The rearrangement links TRBV20-1 to TRBJ2-5; D gene ambiguous. CDR3 length: 13 amino acids. Germline lookup yields CDR1 DFQATT and CDR2 SNEGSKA (reference sequence). Trimming took 5 bases from V and 5 from J, leaving 15 bases between them. The CDR3: CSAGHLVKETQYF. The CDR3 coding sequence is TGCAGTGCTGGCCATCTAGTGAAGGAGACCCAGTACTTC.

The rearrangement links TRBV20-1 to TRBJ2-3; 7 nucleotides line up with TRBD2. The CDR3 has 14 amino acids. Per the germline V gene, CDR1 is DFQATT and CDR2 is SNEGSKA (reference sequence). Trimming cost V 3 bases and J 2 bases; bases outside gene matches: 5. DNA of the CDR3: TGCAGTGCTAGCCGGCTAGCGGACACAGATACGCAGTATTTT. Protein: CSASRLADTDTQYF.

The table lists this clonotype with a few counts. The chain combines TRBV12-3 or TRBV12-4 with TRBJ2-3; the D gene is possibly TRBD2 (5 bases). The germline V and J ends were trimmed by 7 bases and 4 bases, with 9 bases remaining between them. The CDR3 spans 12 residues. In DNA form, the CDR3 reads TGTGCCAGCAAACCGGGGTCAGATACGCAGTATTTT. The encoded protein is CASKPGSDTQYF.

This clonotype was counted only a few times. This chain links TRBV6-2 or TRBV6-3 with TRBJ2-1, with 10 bases lining up with TRBD2. CDR1 MNHEY and CDR2 SVGEGT come from the germline V gene. V lost 10 bases to trimming and J lost 8 bases; unmatched junction nucleotides: 11. CDR3 length: 14 residues. Here the CDR3 DNA reads TGTGCCACCCTTAATAGCGGGAGGACGGATGAGCAGTTCTTC. Its translation is CATLNSGRTDEQFF.

This clonotype was detected ten times or more. J is TRBJ1-4 and V is TRBV28, with 7 bases matching TRBD1. The CDR3 consists of 13 residues. Trimming at V came to 8 bases and at J to 10 bases, leaving 10 bases not matched to a gene. The V gene's germline CDR1 is MDHEN and CDR2 SYDVKM. CDR3 DNA sequence: TGTGCCAGCCACAATTCAGGGGGAGGAAAACTGTTTTTT. Residues: CASHNSGGGKLFF.

This clonotype was recorded a few times. V is TRBV20-1 and J is TRBJ1-2; D is ambiguous. CDR1 is DFQATT, CDR2 SNEGSKA, per germline (reference sequence). The CDR3 runs to 14 residues. V lost 0 bases and J lost 4, with 12 bases in between. The DNA of the CDR3 is TGCAGTGCTAGAGAGGTTGCTCTAGGCTATGGCTACACCTTC. Its protein is CSAREVALGYGYTF.

This clonotype showed up just a few times. The rearrangement links TRBV5-4 to TRBJ2-3; the D call may be TRBD1 or TRBD2 (5 bases each). CDR1 and CDR2 from the germline V gene are SGHNT and YYREEE (reference sequence). The length of the CDR3 is 16 residues. V dropped 1 base and J dropped 1 base, with 13 bases sitting between them. This CDR3 is CASSLPGTKRTDTQYF. CDR3 coding DNA: TGTGCCAGCAGCTTGCCCGGGACCAAGCGCACAGATACGCAGTATTTT.

In its sample, this clonotype was seen a few times. The chain links TRBV5-1 to TRBJ2-6; D gene ambiguous. Per the germline V gene, CDR1 is SGHRS and CDR2 is YFSETQ. The CDR3 totals 14 residues. The V gene lost 4 bases and the J gene lost 4 bases, with 9 bases spanning the gap. As DNA, the CDR3 is TGCGCCAGCAGCCTAAGGACGGGGGCCAACGTCCTGACTTTC. Amino acid sequence: CASSLRTGANVLTF. Full variable domain (rest looked up from reference TRBV5-1 and TRBJ2-6): KAGVTQTPRYLIKTRGQQVTLSCSPISGHRSVSWYQQTPGQGLQFLFEYFSETQRNKGNFPGRFSGRQFSNSRSEMNVSTLELGDSALYLCASSLRTGANVLTFGAGSRLTVL.

This clonotype was observed a handful of times. V usage is TRBV15 and J usage is TRBJ2-7; 9 bases fit TRBD2. Germline CDR1 reads LNHNV; CDR2 reads YYDKDF (reference sequence). The CDR3 extends over 17 amino acids. Trimming took 5 bases from V and 5 from J; bases not matched to a gene: 16. Here the CDR3 DNA reads TGTGCCACCAGCCAATCGGCGGCGGGGGGGGCTCGAAACGAGCAGTACTTC. Its protein product is CATSQSAAGGARNEQYF.

The sample holds a few counts of this clonotype. The gene calls are TRBV15 and TRBJ1-6, with a possible D match to TRBD1 (5 bases). Per the germline V gene, CDR1 is LNHNV and CDR2 is YYDKDF (reference sequence). V was trimmed by 8 bases and J by 8 bases, leaving 13 bases between them. This CDR3 spans 13 amino acids. CDR3 coding DNA: TGTGCCACCCAGGGAAAACTTGATTCACCCCTCCACTTT. Translated, it gives CATQGKLDSPLHF.

This clonotype occurred many times. As DNA, the CDR3 is TGTGCCAGCAGATGGGGGGCAGAGAATCAGCCCCAGCATTTT. This codes for CASRWGAENQPQHF. This sequence joins TRBV28 and TRBJ1-5; D perhaps matches TRBD1 (6 bases). Germline values: CDR1 MDHEN, CDR2 SYDVKM. The V end lost 6 bases, the J end lost 4 bases, and 13 bases lay between the germline ends. The CDR3 contains 14 residues.

At least ten counts were recorded for this clonotype. The chain has TRBV28 and TRBJ1-5, with 8 bases fitting TRBD1. Germline loops: CDR1 MDHEN, CDR2 SYDVKM. J was trimmed by 9 bases and V by 5 bases; bases with no gene match: 12. The CDR3 has 15 residues. The CDR3 coding sequence is TGTGCCAGCAGTGACAGGGGTAGCTTAGGTTCGCCCCAGCATTTT. It codes for CASSDRGSLGSPQHF.

This clonotype was recorded a few times. This chain joins TRBV7-2 and TRBJ2-1; D is ambiguous. V was cut by 0 bases and J by 5 bases, with 8 bases left in between. This CDR3 spans 14 amino acids. Per the germline V gene, CDR1 is SGHTA and CDR2 is FQGNSA. The CDR3 DNA reads as TGTGCCAGCAGCTTAGCGGTGGGGAACAATGAGCAGTTCTTC. Encoded protein: CASSLAVGNNEQFF.

This clonotype was observed a handful of times. J is TRBJ2-1 and V is TRBV6-5; TRBD2 aligns across 9 bases. The J segment lost 6 bases and the V segment lost 6 bases, leaving 15 bases of the junction unmatched. This CDR3 has 17 amino acids. The germline V gene has CDR1 MNHEY and CDR2 SVGAGI. This CDR3 reads CASSPLGVAGVTNEQFF. The CDR3, as DNA: TGTGCCAGCAGCCCCCTCGGGGTAGCGGGGGTCACCAATGAGCAGTTCTTC.

This clonotype appeared a few times. V and J are TRBV7-6 and TRBJ2-2; no definite D call. The CDR3 extends over 11 amino acids. The V and J ends lost 3 bases and 9 bases respectively, with 5 bases between them. Germline CDR1 SGHVS, CDR2 FNYEAQ. The CDR3: CASSFGRELFF. The CDR3 bases are TGTGCCAGCAGCTTTGGGCGGGAGCTGTTTTTT. The whole variable domain, filled in from reference TRBV7-6 and TRBJ2-2, reads GAGVSQSPRYKVTKRGQDVALRCDPISGHVSLYWYRQALGQGPEFLTYFNYEAQQDKSGLPNDRFSAERPEGSISTLTIQRTEQRDSAMYRCASSFGRELFFGEGSRLTVL.

This clonotype was recorded a few times. V usage is TRBV6-6 and J usage is TRBJ2-7, with D perhaps TRBD1 or TRBD2 (5 bases each). The CDR3 has 12 amino acids. The V gene lost 8 bases and the J gene lost 6 bases, with 14 bases spanning the gap. Germline lookup yields CDR1 MNHNY and CDR2 SVGAGI (reference sequence). CDR3 nucleotides: TGTGCCAGCCACAAAGCAGGGAGCGAGCAGTACTTC. The encoded protein is CASHKAGSEQYF.

This chain uses TRBV2 with TRBJ1-1; TRBD1 is a possible D gene (6 bases). Trimming cost V 1 base and J 0 bases, with 9 bases left between them. Per the germline V gene, CDR1 is SNHLY and CDR2 is FYNNEI. This CDR3 has 15 residues. This CDR3 is CASSEEGGMNTEAFF. The CDR3 DNA reads as TGTGCCAGCAGTGAAGAAGGGGGGATGAACACTGAAGCTTTCTTT. Full variable domain (missing parts from reference TRBV2 and TRBJ1-1): EPEVTQTPSHQVTQMGQEVILRCVPISNHLYFYWYRQILGQKVEFLVSFYNNEISEKSEIFDDQFSVERPDGSNFTLKIRSTKLEDSAMYFCASSEEGGMNTEAFFGQGTRLTVV.